This T cell receptor beta chain was documented in a study of blood T cell repertoires in COVID-19. CDR3 size: 13 residues. From germline, CDR1 is KGHDR and CDR2 SFDVKD. The ends lost 7 bases at V and 7 bases at J; junction bases unmatched: 2. Profiling relied on immunoSEQ multiplex PCR, and the TCRdb table lists in-frame clones only, not all of them. The sample has about 280,000 clones, roughly four fifths seen once. The gene calls are TRBV24-1 and TRBJ1-6; 8 positions match TRBD1. Sequencing was done on a sample of peripheral blood. The source is a woman aged 50 to 60 who had recovered from COVID-19. CDR3 loop: CATSRGLNSPLHF. DNA for the CDR3: TGTGCCACCAGCAGGGGGCTGAATTCACCCCTCCACTTT.